This T cell receptor (beta chain) was sequenced for a study of CD8 T cells in Susac syndrome. The CDR3 covers 14 residues. CDR1 and CDR2 (germline): DFQATT, SNEGSKA (reference sequence). Trimming cost V 5 bases and J 6 bases; bases outside gene matches: 7. TCR beta sequencing was performed on blood CD8+ and CD4+ T cells. cDNA came from approximately 0.5 to 1 ug RNA primed by random hexamers. Amplification of the TCR beta CDR3 was carried out by immunoSEQ multiplex PCR, which spanned a total of 54 Vbeta and 13 Jbeta segments. TCRdb analysed the immunoSEQ multiplex PCR reads with MiXCR anew, one entry per CDR3 protein. The table includes about 290,000 distinct CDR3 sequences, 85% detected once.

Sequencing used CD8+ T cells from PBMCs. This sequence originates from a human donor with multiple sclerosis. This chain uses TRBV20-1 with TRBJ2-1; the match to TRBD2 covers 10 bases. CDR3 region: CSARTLAGFNEQFF. CDR3 bases: TGCAGTGCTCGTACACTAGCGGGATTCAATGAGCAGTTCTTC.